This T cell receptor beta chain was obtained from a study of somatic mutations in cytotoxic T cells in rheumatoid arthritis. Germline V gene lookup returns CDR1 SGDLS and CDR2 YYNGEE. The CDR3 runs to 12 residues. The V and J ends lost 4 bases and 6 bases respectively, with 11 bases between them. Data came from immunoSEQ multiplex PCR; TCRdb stores just in-frame clones and leaves some out. The sample consists of a few thousand clones, roughly nine tenths of them appearing once. The sequence came from an older woman with rheumatoid arthritis. The rearrangement uses TRBV9 and TRBJ2-7, with TRBD1 as a possible D gene (5 bases). The sample comprised CD8+ T cells sorted from blood. The CDR3 region is CASSLTGREQYF. CDR3 in DNA: TGTGCCAGCAGCCTCACAGGACGCGAGCAGTACTTC.